This TCR beta chain was identified during a study of neurological immune-mediated disorders. There are many counts of this clonotype. The authors made cDNA by 5'RACE with 10-nucleotide random UMIs. TCRdb reprocessed the 5' RACE reads via MiXCR and lists one record per CDR3 protein. The sample yields 17,000 or so distinct CDR3 sequences, about 2.5% seen once. Libraries used 2 million unsorted PBMCs kept frozen in RNAlater. Trimming shortened V by 3 bases and J by 6 bases, and 16 bases separated the two germline ends. The CDR3 consists of 15 residues. The germline CDR1 and CDR2 sequences are SGHVS and FQNEAQ.

This sequence originates from a woman between 18 and 30 years old with multiple sclerosis. This chain links TRBV7-8 with TRBJ2-3, with a possible D match to TRBD2 (6 bases). Sequencing was carried out using PBMCs. CDR3 DNA sequence: TGTGCCAGCAGCTTTAGGCGGGGAGGTACGGATACGCAGTATTTT. Translated: CASSFRRGGTDTQYF.